Listed below are T cell receptor beta chains from one sample, sequenced in a study of CD8 T cells in Susac syndrome. Each CDR3 protein gets one entry after TCRdb re-called the immunoSEQ multiplex PCR reads with MiXCR. Of 95,000 to 150,000 distinct CDR3 sequences in the sample, approximately 95% are singletons; the top ten hold approximately 0.3%. Material: CD8+ T cells from PBMCs. The receptors derive from a human donor with multiple sclerosis. CDR3s include the opening cysteine and the closing phenylalanine or tryptophan. The D gene is left open where the match is weak. Clone size is stated in some rows and not others, as once, few, many or a class when expanded.

d_gene,abundance,v_gene,j_gene,CDR3aa,CDR3nt
TRBD1,NA,TRBV9,TRBJ1-5,CASSTQGSYNQPQHF,TGTGCCAGCAGCACACAGGGGTCTTACAATCAGCCCCAGCATTTT
NA,NA,TRBV9,TRBJ1-5,CASSGTDNQPQHF,TGTGCCAGCAGCGGGACAGACAATCAGCCCCAGCATTTT
NA,few,TRBV29-1,TRBJ2-1,CSVESLATITRSSYNEQFF,TGCAGCGTTGAGAGCCTGGCGACCATAACCCGTAGCTCCTACAATGAGCAGTTCTTC
NA,NA,TRBV3-1,TRBJ2-7,CASSHGWGRGYEQYF,TGTGCCAGCAGCCACGGTTGGGGACGCGGCTACGAGCAGTACTTC
NA,NA,TRBV12-5,TRBJ1-3,CASGLVRSVGNTIYF,TGTGCTAGTGGTTTGGTAAGGTCCGTAGGAAACACCATATATTTT
NA,NA,TRBV7-9,TRBJ1-4,CASSRKKGGLFF,TGTGCCAGCAGCCGGAAGAAGGGGGGGCTGTTTTTT
TRBD2,NA,TRBV10-2,TRBJ2-2,CAGSSAGDTGELFF,TGCGCCGGCTCTTCGGCGGGGGACACCGGGGAGCTGTTTTTT
TRBD1,once,TRBV28,TRBJ1-2,CASSLRTGSAFRYTF,TGTGCCAGCAGTTTAAGGACAGGGTCGGCTTTCCGCTACACCTTC
NA,NA,TRBV28,TRBJ2-6,CASSLGGFSGANVLTF,TGTGCCAGCAGTCTAGGGGGGTTCTCCGGGGCCAACGTCCTGACTTTC
NA,NA,TRBV4-1,TRBJ2-1,CASSHWTRQWPPEQFF,TGCGCCAGCAGCCACTGGACACGGCAATGGCCCCCCGAGCAGTTCTTC
TRBD2,NA,TRBV5-1,TRBJ2-1,CASSLAASGASYNEQFF,TGCGCCAGCAGCTTGGCGGCTAGCGGGGCCTCCTACAATGAGCAGTTCTTC
TRBD1,NA,TRBV7-8,TRBJ2-7,CASSTDREVDEQYF,TGTGCCAGCAGCACCGACAGGGAAGTTGACGAGCAGTACTTC
NA,NA,TRBV14,TRBJ1-5,CASSQERGGASNQPQHF,TGTGCCAGCAGCCAAGAGAGGGGGGGGGCCAGCAATCAGCCCCAGCATTTT
NA,NA,TRBV5-1,TRBJ1-2,CASSNIHGYTF,TGCGCCAGCAGCAATATCCATGGCTACACCTTC
NA,NA,TRBV9,TRBJ2-5,CASSHRTDQETQYF,TGTGCCAGCAGCCACCGGACAGACCAAGAGACCCAGTACTTC
NA,NA,TRBV6-1,TRBJ2-5,CASSDFLHETQYF,TGTGCCAGCAGTGACTTTCTGCACGAGACCCAGTACTTC
NA,NA,TRBV4-1,TRBJ1-5,CASSPGGYSNQPQHF,TGCGCCAGCAGCCCCGGGGGGTATAGCAATCAGCCCCAGCATTTT
NA,NA,TRBV12-3/TRBV12-4,TRBJ2-2,CASSLEFYTGELFF,TGTGCCAGCAGTTTAGAATTCTACACCGGGGAGCTGTTTTTT
NA,NA,TRBV24-1,TRBJ2-1,CATSEPPGPEQFF,TGTGCCACCAGTGAGCCTCCGGGGCCTGAGCAGTTCTTC
NA,NA,TRBV7-6,TRBJ2-2,CASSYIRGELFF,TGTGCCAGCAGCTACATTAGGGGGGAGCTGTTTTTT
NA,NA,TRBV23-1,TRBJ2-1,CASSQSPGSPSYNEQFF,TGCGCCAGCAGTCAATCACCCGGGAGTCCCTCCTACAATGAGCAGTTCTTC
TRBD1,NA,TRBV7-9,TRBJ2-3,CASSLGRDRALEDTQYF,TGTGCCAGCAGCTTAGGCCGGGACAGGGCCCTTGAGGATACGCAGTATTTT
TRBD1,NA,TRBV29-1,TRBJ1-2,CSVDGTGGEYYGYTF,TGCAGCGTTGACGGGACAGGGGGGGAGTACTATGGCTACACCTTC
NA,NA,TRBV9,TRBJ2-6,CASSVTRELSGANVLTF,TGTGCCAGCAGCGTGACCCGGGAACTATCTGGGGCCAACGTCCTGACTTTC
NA,NA,TRBV5-1,TRBJ2-7,CASSPQDYGYEQYF,TGCGCCAGCAGCCCCCAGGACTATGGGTACGAGCAGTACTTC
NA,NA,TRBV12-3/TRBV12-4,TRBJ2-1,CASSFPGFNEQFF,TGTGCCAGCAGTTTTCCGGGTTTTAATGAGCAGTTCTTC
TRBD2,NA,TRBV4-1,TRBJ2-3,CASSHLLAGGPKDTQYF,TGCGCCAGCAGCCACTTACTAGCGGGAGGGCCGAAAGATACGCAGTATTTT
TRBD1,once,TRBV12-3/TRBV12-4,TRBJ1-3,CASSLTGLVQDTIYF,TGTGCCAGCAGTTTGACAGGGCTCGTTCAGGACACCATATATTTT
NA,NA,TRBV5-4,TRBJ2-2,CASSLVTGPNTGELFF,TGTGCCAGCAGCTTGGTTACGGGGCCAAACACCGGGGAGCTGTTTTTT